A single sample gave rise to the 17 T cell receptor beta chains below, sequenced in a study of cytomegalovirus exposure and HLA in healthy donors. PCR amplification relied on 60 Vbeta primers (plus 13 Jbeta primers). The protocol was immunoSEQ multiplex PCR, while the TCRdb copy is restricted to in-frame clones and leaves out a portion. Counted here are more than 110,000 clones, approximately 84% occurring once; the ten biggest clones make up approximately 1.5%. The sample taken for sequencing was PBMCs. Receptors originate from a man aged 25 to 40 in good health and CMV-seropositive.

DNA for the CDR3: TGTGCCAGCAGCCCTTCGGGGGACAGCTATAATTCACCCCTCCACTTT. Translation: CASSPSGDSYNSPLHF. V and J are TRBV9 and TRBJ1-6, with 7 bases aligning to TRBD1. The CDR3 runs to 16 residues. Losses at the gene ends were 4 bases for V and 3 bases for J; bases not matched to a gene: 7. Germline CDR1 and CDR2: SGDLS and YYNGEE.

V usage is TRBV30 and J usage is TRBJ2-5; TRBD2 agrees at 7 bases. The germline V gene has CDR1 GTSNPN and CDR2 SVGIG (reference sequence). Trimming cost V 2 bases and J 5 bases; bases outside gene matches: 2. The CDR3 spans 12 residues. CDR3 sequence reads: CAWSQAGETQYF. The CDR3 DNA follows: TGTGCCTGGAGTCAAGCGGGGGAGACCCAGTACTTC.

The rearrangement links TRBV25-1 to TRBJ2-7; D is unclear. Trimming stripped 3 bases from V and 1 base from J, with 7 bases between. The CDR3 covers 13 residues. CDR1 MGHDK and CDR2 SYGVNS come from the germline V gene. CDR3 nucleotides: TGTGCCAGCAGTGACGCCAGTTCCTACGAGCAGTACTTC. Protein sequence: CASSDASSYEQYF.

This sequence joins TRBV19 and TRBJ2-1; 8 bases are a match to TRBD2. The CDR3 has 14 residues. CDR1 and CDR2 from the germline V gene are LNHDA and SQIVND (reference sequence). V trimming: 10 bases; J trimming: 3 bases; junction bases outside the gene matches: 8. The CDR3 DNA follows: TGTGCCACTAACGGGGGACTAGGCTACAATGAGCAGTTCTTC. It translates to CATNGGLGYNEQFF.

The chain links TRBV6-6 to TRBJ1-1; TRBD1 might be the D (5 bases). The CDR3 spans 15 residues. The germline gives CDR1 MNHNY, CDR2 SVGAGI (reference sequence). Deletions cut 7 bases from V and 2 bases from J, with 17 bases between. In DNA form, the CDR3 reads TGTGCCAGCAAAGCAGGGTTGAGTTCAAACACTGAAGCTTTCTTT. As protein: CASKAGLSSNTEAFF.

The chain joins TRBV5-6 to TRBJ2-5; 9 bases agree with TRBD2. Germline-derived CDR1 and CDR2 are SGHDT and YYEEEE. The V and J ends lost 2 bases and 0 bases, in that order; junction bases with no gene match: 5. The CDR3 consists of 16 residues. The CDR3 sequence is CASSLYPSGDQETQYF. The CDR3 nucleotides read TGTGCCAGCAGCTTATATCCTAGCGGGGACCAAGAGACCCAGTACTTC.

V is TRBV28 and J is TRBJ2-3, with TRBD1 as a possible D gene (5 bases). CDR3 length equals 14 residues. V was shortened by 9 bases and J by 6 bases, with 19 bases between the two germline ends. Germline-derived CDR1 and CDR2 are MDHEN and SYDVKM. In nucleotides, the CDR3 is TGTGCCAGTGACTCTGGACACGGAACGGATACGCAGTATTTT. This codes for CASDSGHGTDTQYF.

The gene calls are TRBV5-1 and TRBJ2-7; TRBD1 might be the D (7 bases). Germline CDR1 SGHRS, CDR2 YFSETQ. The CDR3 consists of 15 residues. V lost 4 bases, J lost 5 bases, and 19 bases lay in between. The CDR3 DNA is TGCGCCAGCAGCCCAGAGGGGGGACAGACGCACGAGCAGTACTTC. Translating it yields CASSPEGGQTHEQYF.

The V and J genes are TRBV5-1 and TRBJ2-1; 12 positions agree with TRBD2. Germline values: CDR1 SGHRS, CDR2 YFSETQ. V dropped 0 bases and J dropped 3; count of bases not matched to a gene: 4. The CDR3 contains 17 residues. The CDR3 protein is CASSLGLAGARYNEQFF. The CDR3 nucleotides read TGCGCCAGCAGCTTGGGACTAGCGGGGGCCCGCTACAATGAGCAGTTCTTC.

J is TRBJ2-1 and V is TRBV5-4; 12 bases map to TRBD2. This CDR3 is 15 amino acids long. The junction had 2 bases not matched to a gene; V was cut back by 3 bases and J by 4 bases. Germline V CDR1 and CDR2: SGHNT, YYREEE (reference sequence). CDR3 protein: CASSSSGGAYNEQFF. CDR3 nucleotide sequence: TGTGCCAGCAGCTCTAGCGGGGGGGCTTACAATGAGCAGTTCTTC.

V and J are TRBV7-3 and TRBJ2-1; a possible D gene is TRBD1 (6 bases). CDR1 and CDR2 from the germline V gene are SGHTA and FQGTGA. The CDR3 runs to 15 residues. Trimming cost V 4 bases and J 7 bases, with 17 bases left between them. The CDR3 is CASSYTVGAQNEQFF. As DNA, the CDR3 is TGTGCCAGCAGCTACACAGTGGGGGCGCAAAATGAGCAGTTCTTC.

With regard to this clone: One junction end disagrees with the germline gene, perhaps due to a read error. Other nucleotide sequences from this sample produce the same CDR3. This chain connects TRBV11-2 to TRBJ2-5; tentatively, D is TRBD1 (6 bases). The germline V gene encodes CDR1 SGHAT and CDR2 FQNNGV. The CDR3 runs to 14 residues. The CDR3 coding sequence is TGCGCCAGCAACCCTTGGGGACAAGGGGAGACCCAGTACTTC. Protein sequence: CASNPWGQGETQYF.

The J gene is TRBJ1-1, the V gene TRBV6-1, with 11 bases matching TRBD1. V lost 2 bases, J lost 6 bases, and 5 bases stayed unmatched. This CDR3 has 15 residues. CDR1 and CDR2 from the germline V gene are MNHNS and SASEGT. Written as DNA, the CDR3 is TGTGCCAGCAGTGAACGGACAGGGGGCTACTCTGAAGCTTTCTTT. Translation gives CASSERTGGYSEAFF.

The CDR3 DNA follows: TGTGCCTGGGACACTGGCTCTGGAAACACCATATATTTT. Translation gives CAWDTGSGNTIYF. The chain joins TRBV30 to TRBJ1-3; no clear D gene. The V gene lost 5 bases and the J gene lost 0 bases, with 8 bases spanning the gap. CDR3 length: 13 amino acids. Germline CDR1 GTSNPN, CDR2 SVGIG (reference sequence).

The sample holds one count of this clone. The gene calls are TRBV5-1 and TRBJ2-3; 9 bases fit TRBD2. The CDR3 is 16 residues long. V trimming: 3 bases; J trimming: 0 bases; junction bases outside the gene matches: 5. Germline CDR1 reads SGHRS; CDR2 reads YFSETQ. CDR3: CASSSLAGTSTDTQYF. The CDR3 nucleotides read TGCGCCAGCAGCTCCCTAGCGGGAACTAGCACAGATACGCAGTATTTT.

This clone has more than one count but fewer than ten. The chain links TRBV7-2 to TRBJ1-4, with no clear D. V dropped 5 bases and J dropped 0 bases, with 10 bases sitting between them. Germline values: CDR1 SGHTA, CDR2 FQGNSA. The CDR3 has 15 amino acids. CDR3 sequence (DNA): TGTGCCAGCAGCAAGTACAGTGCAACTAATGAAAAACTGTTTTTT. Translating it yields CASSKYSATNEKLFF.

This clone was observed a few times. The gene calls are TRBV7-3 and TRBJ2-1, with 13 bases that match TRBD2. In germline, CDR1 is SGHTA, CDR2 FQGTGA. Unmatched junction bases numbered 5, after V lost 5 bases and J lost 10 bases. The CDR3 has 14 amino acids. DNA of the CDR3: TGTGCCAGCAGCCCAGGACTAGCGGGAGAGGAGCAGTTCTTC. This gives the protein CASSPGLAGEEQFF.